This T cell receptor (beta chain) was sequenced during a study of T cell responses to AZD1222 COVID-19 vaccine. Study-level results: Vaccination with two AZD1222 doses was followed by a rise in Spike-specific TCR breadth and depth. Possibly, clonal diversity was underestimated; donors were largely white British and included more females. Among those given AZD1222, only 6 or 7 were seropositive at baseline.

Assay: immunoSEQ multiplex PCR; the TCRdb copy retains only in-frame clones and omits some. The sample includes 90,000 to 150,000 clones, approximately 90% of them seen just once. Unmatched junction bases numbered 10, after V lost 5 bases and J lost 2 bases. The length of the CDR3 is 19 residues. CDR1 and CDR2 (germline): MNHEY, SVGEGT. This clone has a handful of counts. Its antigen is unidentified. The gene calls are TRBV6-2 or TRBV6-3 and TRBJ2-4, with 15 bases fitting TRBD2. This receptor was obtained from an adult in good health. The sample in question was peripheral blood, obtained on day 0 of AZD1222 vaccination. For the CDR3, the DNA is TGTGCCAGCAGTCTGGGACTAGCGGGGGGTCATCTGCCCAAAAACATTCAGTACTTC. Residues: CASSLGLAGGHLPKNIQYF.